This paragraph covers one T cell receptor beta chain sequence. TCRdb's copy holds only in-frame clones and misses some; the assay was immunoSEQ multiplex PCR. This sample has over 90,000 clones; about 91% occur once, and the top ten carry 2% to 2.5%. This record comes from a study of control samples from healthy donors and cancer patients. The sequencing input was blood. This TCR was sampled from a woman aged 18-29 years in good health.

The CDR3 bases are TGTGCCAGCAGCTTAGAGTTGCTAGCGGGGCACAATGAGCAGTTCTTC. Translation: CASSLELLAGHNEQFF. This chain links TRBV7-2 with TRBJ2-1, with TRBD2 matching 9 bases. V was pared by 1 base and J by 5 bases, with 6 bases of the junction left unmatched. Germline CDR1 is SGHTA and CDR2 is FQGNSA. This CDR3 is built from 16 residues.